Listed below are T cell receptor beta chains from one sample, sequenced in a study of blood T cell repertoires in COVID-19. TCRdb's copy holds only in-frame clones and misses some; the assay was immunoSEQ multiplex PCR. The table has more than 150,000 clones, 70% to 85% seen once. The specimen was PBMCs or T cells enriched from blood (not recorded which). Every receptor here comes from a woman in her 50s who had recovered from COVID-19. Each CDR3 is given with its conserved first and last residue. Fields, in order: CDR3 protein, CDR3 DNA, V gene, D gene, clone size, J gene. D genes are given only for firm matches. Not every row has a clone size; where given, it reads once, few, many or a size class.

CDR3aa: CASSLVRESYTF
CDR3nt: TGTGCCAGCAGCTTAGTTCGGGAAAGCTACACCTTC
v_gene: TRBV11-2
d_gene: NA
abundance: NA
j_gene: TRBJ1-2

CDR3aa: CASSGLGQGTVYEQYF
CDR3nt: TGCGCCAGCAGCGGGCTGGGACAGGGAACAGTATACGAGCAGTACTTC
v_gene: TRBV5-1
d_gene: TRBD1
abundance: few
j_gene: TRBJ2-7

CDR3aa: CASRGQAHSGNTIYF
CDR3nt: TGTGCCAGTAGAGGACAGGCCCACTCTGGAAACACCATATATTTT
v_gene: TRBV19
d_gene: TRBD1
abundance: few
j_gene: TRBJ1-3

CDR3aa: CASSYQGAPLGEQYF
CDR3nt: TGTGCCAGCAGTTACCAGGGGGCGCCTCTAGGCGAGCAGTACTTC
v_gene: TRBV6-5
d_gene: TRBD1
abundance: NA
j_gene: TRBJ2-7

CDR3aa: CASSPRTQRGYTF
CDR3nt: TGTGCCAGCAGCCCCAGGACCCAGAGGGGGTACACCTTC
v_gene: TRBV3-1/TRBV3-2
d_gene: NA
abundance: NA
j_gene: TRBJ1-2

CDR3aa: CASSLPGQETQYF
CDR3nt: TGTGCCAGCAGCTTGCCGGGACAAGAGACCCAGTACTTC
v_gene: TRBV5-5
d_gene: NA
abundance: once
j_gene: TRBJ2-5

CDR3aa: CASSAGANQPQHF
CDR3nt: TGCGCCAGCAGCGCAGGGGCCAATCAGCCCCAGCATTTT
v_gene: TRBV5-1
d_gene: NA
abundance: NA
j_gene: TRBJ1-5

CDR3aa: CASSRDSQETQYF
CDR3nt: TGTGCCAGTAGTAGAGACAGCCAAGAGACCCAGTACTTC
v_gene: TRBV19
d_gene: NA
abundance: NA
j_gene: TRBJ2-5

CDR3aa: CASSSPWGSSASTDTQYF
CDR3nt: TGTGCCAGCAGCTCCCCCTGGGGCTCCTCTGCCAGCACAGATACGCAGTATTTT
v_gene: TRBV7-9
d_gene: NA
abundance: NA
j_gene: TRBJ2-3

CDR3aa: CASSSDGQPNYGYTF
CDR3nt: TGCGCCAGCAGCTCGGACGGACAACCTAACTATGGCTACACCTTC
v_gene: TRBV5-1
d_gene: NA
abundance: few
j_gene: TRBJ1-2

CDR3aa: CASRGGRFGYEQYF
CDR3nt: TGTGCCAGCAGGGGGGGGAGATTTGGGTACGAGCAGTACTTC
v_gene: TRBV28
d_gene: TRBD2
abundance: once
j_gene: TRBJ2-7

CDR3aa: CSANRQVNTEAFF
CDR3nt: TGCAGCGCCAACAGACAGGTGAACACTGAAGCTTTCTTT
v_gene: TRBV29-1
d_gene: NA
abundance: NA
j_gene: TRBJ1-1

CDR3aa: CASSLGGQETQYF
CDR3nt: TGTGCCAGTAGTTTGGGGGGCCAAGAGACCCAGTACTTC
v_gene: TRBV19
d_gene: NA
abundance: NA
j_gene: TRBJ2-5

CDR3aa: CASSSTMSSWYGYTF
CDR3nt: TGTGCCAGCAGTTCTACGATGTCCTCTTGGTATGGCTACACCTTC
v_gene: TRBV27
d_gene: NA
abundance: NA
j_gene: TRBJ1-2

CDR3aa: CASSSRVPPHEQYF
CDR3nt: TGTGCCAGCAGCTCCAGGGTCCCCCCCCACGAGCAGTACTTC
v_gene: TRBV7-9
d_gene: NA
abundance: NA
j_gene: TRBJ2-7

CDR3aa: CASSLKQGSTDTQYF
CDR3nt: TGTGCCAGCAGCTTAAAACAGGGAAGCACAGATACGCAGTATTTT
v_gene: TRBV5-6
d_gene: NA
abundance: once
j_gene: TRBJ2-3

CDR3aa: CASSQDRKRGGHANTGELFF
CDR3nt: TGTGCCAGCAGCCAAGATCGTAAGCGGGGAGGGCATGCGAACACCGGGGAGCTGTTTTTT
v_gene: TRBV3-1/TRBV3-2
d_gene: TRBD2
abundance: NA
j_gene: TRBJ2-2

CDR3aa: CASSSQSNTEAFF
CDR3nt: TGTGCCAGCAGTTCACAGTCTAACACTGAAGCTTTCTTT
v_gene: TRBV6-6
d_gene: NA
abundance: once
j_gene: TRBJ1-1

CDR3aa: CASSLASESDEQFF
CDR3nt: TGCGCCAGCAGCTTGGCATCGGAGTCCGATGAGCAGTTCTTC
v_gene: TRBV5-1
d_gene: NA
abundance: NA
j_gene: TRBJ2-1

CDR3aa: CASSSTGTGSEQYF
CDR3nt: TGCGCCAGCAGCTCGACCGGGACAGGGAGCGAGCAGTACTTC
v_gene: TRBV5-1
d_gene: TRBD1
abundance: NA
j_gene: TRBJ2-7

CDR3aa: CASSSTHYNEQFF
CDR3nt: TGTGCCAGTAGTTCTACGCACTACAATGAGCAGTTCTTC
v_gene: TRBV19
d_gene: NA
abundance: NA
j_gene: TRBJ2-1

CDR3aa: CASSLSYTTNEQFF
CDR3nt: TGTGCCAGCAGCTTATCATACACTACTAATGAGCAGTTCTTC
v_gene: TRBV7-2
d_gene: NA
abundance: NA
j_gene: TRBJ2-1

CDR3aa: CASSYIGTGSYEQYF
CDR3nt: TGTGCCAGCAGCTATATCGGGACAGGGTCATACGAGCAGTACTTC
v_gene: TRBV7-9
d_gene: TRBD1
abundance: NA
j_gene: TRBJ2-7

CDR3aa: CASSPAGQPQHF
CDR3nt: TGTGCCAGCAGCCCCGCAGGTCAGCCCCAGCATTTT
v_gene: TRBV3-1/TRBV3-2
d_gene: NA
abundance: NA
j_gene: TRBJ1-5

CDR3aa: CASSLVSQGLGNTIYF
CDR3nt: TGTGCCAGCAGCTTAGTCAGTCAGGGATTAGGAAACACCATATATTTT
v_gene: TRBV7-2
d_gene: NA
abundance: NA
j_gene: TRBJ1-3

CDR3aa: CATGRENTEAFF
CDR3nt: TGTGCCACCGGGAGGGAGAACACTGAAGCTTTCTTT
v_gene: TRBV2
d_gene: NA
abundance: NA
j_gene: TRBJ1-1

CDR3aa: CASSPTWSNQPQHF
CDR3nt: TGTGCCAGCAGTCCCACATGGAGCAATCAGCCCCAGCATTTT
v_gene: TRBV28
d_gene: NA
abundance: NA
j_gene: TRBJ1-5

CDR3aa: CASSPKAGPSGNTIYF
CDR3nt: TGTGCCAGCAGCCCTAAGGCAGGTCCTTCTGGAAACACCATATATTTT
v_gene: TRBV7-2
d_gene: NA
abundance: NA
j_gene: TRBJ1-3

CDR3aa: CACPSRDIATNEKLFF
CDR3nt: TGTGCCTGCCCCTCCCGGGACATTGCAACTAATGAAAAACTGTTTTTT
v_gene: TRBV30
d_gene: NA
abundance: NA
j_gene: TRBJ1-4

CDR3aa: CASSLYGGARYEQYF
CDR3nt: TGTGCCAGCAGTTTATATGGAGGGGCGCGGTACGAGCAGTACTTC
v_gene: TRBV28
d_gene: NA
abundance: few
j_gene: TRBJ2-7

CDR3aa: CASSLGRMTGIAEAFF
CDR3nt: TGTGCCAGCAGCTTAGGCCGAATGACAGGGATCGCTGAAGCTTTCTTT
v_gene: TRBV13
d_gene: TRBD1
abundance: NA
j_gene: TRBJ1-1

CDR3aa: CASSYSSPDMYF
CDR3nt: TGTGCCAGCAGTTACTCTTCCCCGGACATGTACTTC
v_gene: TRBV6-2/TRBV6-3
d_gene: NA
abundance: once
j_gene: TRBJ2-4

CDR3aa: CASSFSLPSYEQYF
CDR3nt: TGTGCCAGCAGTTTTAGCCTACCTAGCTACGAGCAGTACTTC
v_gene: TRBV28
d_gene: NA
abundance: NA
j_gene: TRBJ2-7

CDR3aa: CASSPLRLAGVLDTQYF
CDR3nt: TGTGCCAGCTCACCACTTCGTCTAGCGGGAGTACTAGATACGCAGTATTTT
v_gene: TRBV18
d_gene: TRBD2
abundance: NA
j_gene: TRBJ2-3

CDR3aa: CASSLEIGEDGYTF
CDR3nt: TGTGCCAGCAGCCTAGAAATAGGCGAGGATGGCTACACCTTC
v_gene: TRBV7-9
d_gene: NA
abundance: few
j_gene: TRBJ1-2